This T cell receptor beta chain is from a study of graft-versus-host responses after intestinal transplantation. For the study at large: Transplant types were multivisceral, liver-intestinal, or isolated intestinal. Findings of the study overall: Individuals carrying graft-donor T cell macrochimerism showed high graft-versus-host to host-versus-graft clonal ratios in allografts. Early post-transplant HvG declines showed an association with peak circulating GvH clone levels. Detection of GvH clones occurred in recipient marrow, and some had their first appearance in ileum or blood.

Turning to this clone: The target antigen is unknown.

Per germline, CDR1 SGHAT and CDR2 FQNNGV. The CDR3 is 14 amino acids. Trimming cost V 3 bases and J 4 bases, with 9 bases left between them. Sequencing was performed with immunoSEQ multiplex PCR; in TCRdb, only in-frame clones are kept and a portion is missing. The data contain about 86,000 clones, about 87% of them singletons. The clonotype was recovered from a human donor who was the organ donor for an intestinal transplant. Sequencing was performed on unstimulated CD4+ T cells sorted from spleen or lymph node cells, taken before transplant. The chain employs TRBV11-2 and TRBJ2-2; the D gene is possibly TRBD1 (6 bases). The CDR3 sequence is CASSFTGITGELFF. The CDR3 DNA is TGTGCCAGCAGCTTCACAGGGATCACCGGGGAGCTGTTTTTT.